This section outlines one T cell receptor (beta chain) sequence together with its context. Antigen unknown. The data belong to a study of OX40 agonist ivuxolimab in advanced cancers. Study at large: The study gave patients intravenous ivuxolimab at 0.01 to 10 mg/kg every 2 weeks. Patients with hepatocellular carcinoma, melanoma, renal cell or head and neck cancer made up the dose-escalation patients.

The CDR3 length is 17 residues. Deletions cut 3 bases from V and 7 bases from J, with 20 bases between. The germline gives CDR1 SGDLS, CDR2 YYNGEE. Data came from immunoSEQ multiplex PCR; TCRdb stores just in-frame clones and leaves some out. The table records 70,000 to 80,000 clones, 81% of them present only once. General study findings and limits: Partial responders at 0.1-3.0 mg/kg showed near-lowest clonal expansion.

Source: CD4+ or CD8+ T cells sorted from blood, taken in a trial of the OX40 agonist ivuxolimab. This receptor was identified in an adult with an advanced solid tumor such as melanoma, head and neck, liver or kidney cancer. The chain joins TRBV9 to TRBJ1-6, with no clear D. The CDR3 loop is CASSADNTVLKNSPLHF. CDR3 DNA sequence: TGTGCCAGCAGCGCAGACAACACAGTTTTGAAAAATTCACCCCTCCACTTT.